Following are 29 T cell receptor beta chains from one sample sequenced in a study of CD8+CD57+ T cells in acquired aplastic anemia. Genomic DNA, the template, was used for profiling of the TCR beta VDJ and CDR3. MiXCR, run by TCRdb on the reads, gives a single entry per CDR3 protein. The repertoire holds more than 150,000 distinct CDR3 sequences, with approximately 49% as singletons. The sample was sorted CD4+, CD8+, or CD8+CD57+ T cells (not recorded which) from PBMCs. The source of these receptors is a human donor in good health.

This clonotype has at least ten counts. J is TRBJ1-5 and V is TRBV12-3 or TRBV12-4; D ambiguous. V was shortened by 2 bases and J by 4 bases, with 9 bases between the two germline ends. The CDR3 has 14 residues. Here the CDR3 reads CASSLNIRNQPQHF. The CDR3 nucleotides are TGTGCCAGCAGTTTAAATATTAGGAATCAGCCCCAGCATTTT.

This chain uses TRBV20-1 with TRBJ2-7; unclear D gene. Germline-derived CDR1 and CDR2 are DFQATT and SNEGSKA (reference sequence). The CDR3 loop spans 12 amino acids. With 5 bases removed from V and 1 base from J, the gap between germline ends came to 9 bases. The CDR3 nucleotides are TGCAGTGCTGGGCTTGATTCCTACGAGCAGTACTTC. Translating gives CSAGLDSYEQYF.

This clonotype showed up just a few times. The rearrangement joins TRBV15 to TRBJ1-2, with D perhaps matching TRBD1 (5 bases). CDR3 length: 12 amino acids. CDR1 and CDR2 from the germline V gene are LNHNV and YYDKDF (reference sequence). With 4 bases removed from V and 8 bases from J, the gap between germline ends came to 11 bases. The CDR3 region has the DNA TGTGCCACCAGCACGGCGGGGCGCGGCTACACCTTC. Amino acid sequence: CATSTAGRGYTF.

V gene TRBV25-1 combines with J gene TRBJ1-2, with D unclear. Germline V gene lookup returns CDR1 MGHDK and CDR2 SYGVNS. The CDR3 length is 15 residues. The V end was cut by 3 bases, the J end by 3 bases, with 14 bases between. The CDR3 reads CASSDDYPTDYGYTF. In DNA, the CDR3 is TGTGCCAGCAGTGATGATTACCCTACGGACTATGGCTACACCTTC.

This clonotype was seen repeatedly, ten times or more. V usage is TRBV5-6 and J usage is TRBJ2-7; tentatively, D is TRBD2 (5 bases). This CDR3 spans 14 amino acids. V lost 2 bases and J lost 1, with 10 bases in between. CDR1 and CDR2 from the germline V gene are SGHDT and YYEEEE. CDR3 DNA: TGTGCCAGCAGCTTAGGGAGAGGATCCTACGAGCAGTACTTC. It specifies CASSLGRGSYEQYF.

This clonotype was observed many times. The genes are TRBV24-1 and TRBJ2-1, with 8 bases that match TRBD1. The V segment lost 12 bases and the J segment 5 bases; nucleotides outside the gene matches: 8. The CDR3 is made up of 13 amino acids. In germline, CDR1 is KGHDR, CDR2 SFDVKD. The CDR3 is CASEDREHNEQFF. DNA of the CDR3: TGTGCCTCGGAGGACAGGGAACACAATGAGCAGTTCTTC.

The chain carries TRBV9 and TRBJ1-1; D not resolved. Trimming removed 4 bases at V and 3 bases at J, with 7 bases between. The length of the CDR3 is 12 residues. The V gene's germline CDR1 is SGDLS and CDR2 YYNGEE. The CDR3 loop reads CASSPLDTEAFF. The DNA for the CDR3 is TGTGCCAGCAGCCCCTTGGACACTGAAGCTTTCTTT.

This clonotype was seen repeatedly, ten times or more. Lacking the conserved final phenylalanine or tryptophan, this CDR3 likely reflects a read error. The CDR3: CASSTGAVVNEKLFL. For the CDR3, the DNA is TGTGCCAGTAGTACCGGGGCAGTGGTTAATGAAAAACTGTTTTTG. The V and J genes are TRBV19 and TRBJ1-4; D might be TRBD1 (5 bases). Germline assignment: CDR1 LNHDA and CDR2 SQIVND (reference sequence). V was cut by 4 bases and J by 4 bases, with 13 bases left in between. The CDR3 runs to 15 residues.

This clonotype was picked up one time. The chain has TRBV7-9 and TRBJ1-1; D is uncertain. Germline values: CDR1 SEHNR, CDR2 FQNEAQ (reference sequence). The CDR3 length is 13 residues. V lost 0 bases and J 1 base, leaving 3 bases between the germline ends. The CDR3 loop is CASSLAANTEAFF. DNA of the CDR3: TGTGCCAGCAGCTTAGCCGCGAACACTGAAGCTTTCTTT. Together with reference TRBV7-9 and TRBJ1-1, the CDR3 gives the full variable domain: DTGVSQNPRHKITKRGQNVTFRCDPISEHNRLYWYRQTLGQGPEFLTYFQNEAQLEKSRLLSDRFSAERPKGSFSTLEIQRTEQGDSAMYLCASSLAANTEAFFGQGTRLTVV.

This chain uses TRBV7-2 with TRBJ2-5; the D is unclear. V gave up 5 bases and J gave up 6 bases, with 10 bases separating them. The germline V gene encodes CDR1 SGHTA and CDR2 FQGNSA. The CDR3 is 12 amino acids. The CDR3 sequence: CASSPSAQTQYF. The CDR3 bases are TGTGCCAGCAGCCCCTCCGCACAGACCCAGTACTTC.

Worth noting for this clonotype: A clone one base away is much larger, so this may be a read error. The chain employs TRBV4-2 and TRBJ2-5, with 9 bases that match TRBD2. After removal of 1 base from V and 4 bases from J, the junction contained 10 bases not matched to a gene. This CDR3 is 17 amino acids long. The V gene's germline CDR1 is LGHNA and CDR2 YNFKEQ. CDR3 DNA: TGTGCCAGCAGCCAAGGCAGAGCGGGAGGTAGCATAGAGACCCAGTACTTC. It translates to CASSQGRAGGSIETQYF.

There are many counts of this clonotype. CDR3 sequence (DNA): TGCGCCAGCAGCTTGGATAGACTAGCGTACACCGGGGAGCTGTTTTTT. This codes for CASSLDRLAYTGELFF. V and J are TRBV5-1 and TRBJ2-2; TRBD2 aligns across 8 bases. The V segment lost 0 bases and the J segment 3 bases; nucleotides outside the gene matches: 4. In germline, CDR1 is SGHRS, CDR2 YFSETQ. This CDR3 spans 16 amino acids.

CDR3 bases: TGTGCCAGCAGCACGGGACAAAACGGGGAGCTGTTTTTT. Amino acid sequence: CASSTGQNGELFF. The V call is TRBV7-3, the J call TRBJ2-2, with D maybe TRBD1 (6 bases). The CDR3 covers 13 residues. CDR1 SGHTA and CDR2 FQGTGA come from the germline V gene. V was pared by 5 bases and J by 7 bases, with 11 bases between.

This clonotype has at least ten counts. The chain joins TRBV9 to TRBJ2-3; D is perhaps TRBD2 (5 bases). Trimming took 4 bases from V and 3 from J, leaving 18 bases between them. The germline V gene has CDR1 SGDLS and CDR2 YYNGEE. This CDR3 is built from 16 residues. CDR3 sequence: CASSPDSGSRTDTQYF. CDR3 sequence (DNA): TGTGCCAGCAGCCCCGATTCGGGGAGTAGGACAGATACGCAGTATTTT.

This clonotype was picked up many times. CDR3 coding DNA: TGTGCCAGCAGCGCGACAGGGGGCATCACAGATACGCAGTATTTT. Its protein is CASSATGGITDTQYF. J is TRBJ2-3 and V is TRBV7-3, with 10 nucleotides matching TRBD1. This CDR3 contains 15 residues. CDR1 is SGHTA, CDR2 FQGTGA, per germline. J was trimmed by 2 bases and V by 5 bases; bases with no gene match: 4.

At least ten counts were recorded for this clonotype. The CDR3 region is CSVRRSSYEQYF. Written as DNA, the CDR3 is TGCAGCGTAAGGAGAAGCTCCTACGAGCAGTACTTC. This sequence joins TRBV29-1 and TRBJ2-7; the D is unclear. Trimming cost V 6 bases and J 0 bases, with 9 bases left between them. This CDR3 has 12 residues. Germline lookup yields CDR1 SQVTM and CDR2 ANQGSEA.

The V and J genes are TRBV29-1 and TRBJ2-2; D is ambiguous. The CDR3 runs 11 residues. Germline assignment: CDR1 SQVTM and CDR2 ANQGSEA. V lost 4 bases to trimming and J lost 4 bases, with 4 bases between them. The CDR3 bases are TGCAGCGTTGTGGCCACCGGGGAGCTGTTTTTT. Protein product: CSVVATGELFF.

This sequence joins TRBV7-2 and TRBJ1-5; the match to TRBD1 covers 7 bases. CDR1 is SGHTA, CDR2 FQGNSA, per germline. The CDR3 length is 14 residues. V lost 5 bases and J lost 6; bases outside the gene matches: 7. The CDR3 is CASSQGQAGQPQHF. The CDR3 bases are TGTGCCAGCAGCCAAGGACAGGCAGGTCAGCCCCAGCATTTT. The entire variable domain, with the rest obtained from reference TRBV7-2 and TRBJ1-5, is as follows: GAGVSQSPSNKVTEKGKDVELRCDPISGHTALYWYRQSLGQGLEFLIYFQGNSAPDKSGLPSDRFSAERTGGSVSTLTIQRTQQEDSAVYLCASSQGQAGQPQHFGDGTRLSIL.

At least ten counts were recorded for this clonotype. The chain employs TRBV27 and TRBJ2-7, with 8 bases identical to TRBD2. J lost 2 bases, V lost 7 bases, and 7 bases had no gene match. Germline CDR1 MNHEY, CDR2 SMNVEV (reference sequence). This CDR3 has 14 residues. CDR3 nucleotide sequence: TGTGCCAGCATGGTAGCGACTAGCGCCTACGAGCAGTACTTC. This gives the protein CASMVATSAYEQYF.

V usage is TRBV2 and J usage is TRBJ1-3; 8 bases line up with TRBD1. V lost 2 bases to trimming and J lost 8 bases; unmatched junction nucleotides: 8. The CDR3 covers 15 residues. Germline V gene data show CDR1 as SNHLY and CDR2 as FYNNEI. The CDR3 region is CASSETWTGTDTIYF. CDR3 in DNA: TGTGCCAGCAGTGAAACTTGGACAGGGACAGACACCATATATTTT.

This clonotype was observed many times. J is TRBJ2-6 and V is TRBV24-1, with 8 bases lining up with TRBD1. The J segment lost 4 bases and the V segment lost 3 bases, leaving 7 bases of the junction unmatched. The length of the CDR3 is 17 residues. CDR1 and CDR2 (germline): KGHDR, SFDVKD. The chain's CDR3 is CATSDADRASGANVLTF. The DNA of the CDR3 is TGTGCCACCAGTGATGCGGACAGGGCATCGGGGGCCAACGTCCTGACTTTC.

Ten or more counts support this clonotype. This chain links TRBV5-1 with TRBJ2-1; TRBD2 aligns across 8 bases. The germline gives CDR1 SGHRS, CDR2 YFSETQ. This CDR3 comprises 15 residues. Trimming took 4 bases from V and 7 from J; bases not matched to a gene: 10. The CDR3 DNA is TGCGCCAGCAGCCAAAGCGGGAGTATAGGGAATGAGCAGTTCTTC. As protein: CASSQSGSIGNEQFF. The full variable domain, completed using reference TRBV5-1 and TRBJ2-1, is KAGVTQTPRYLIKTRGQQVTLSCSPISGHRSVSWYQQTPGQGLQFLFEYFSETQRNKGNFPGRFSGRQFSNSRSEMNVSTLELGDSALYLCASSQSGSIGNEQFFGPGTRLTVL.

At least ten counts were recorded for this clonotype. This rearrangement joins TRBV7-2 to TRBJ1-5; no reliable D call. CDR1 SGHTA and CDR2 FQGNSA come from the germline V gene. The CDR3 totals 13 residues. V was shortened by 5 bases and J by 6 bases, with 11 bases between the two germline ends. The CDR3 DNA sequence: TGTGCCAGCAGCCCCCGGTCGGGTCAGCCCCAGCATTTT. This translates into CASSPRSGQPQHF.

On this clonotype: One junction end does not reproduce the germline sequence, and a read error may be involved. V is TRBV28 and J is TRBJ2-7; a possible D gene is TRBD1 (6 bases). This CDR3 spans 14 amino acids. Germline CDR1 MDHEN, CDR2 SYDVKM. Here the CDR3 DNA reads TGTGCCAGCAGTTTAGGCGGACAGACCTACGTGCAGTACTTC. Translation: CASSLGGQTYVQYF.

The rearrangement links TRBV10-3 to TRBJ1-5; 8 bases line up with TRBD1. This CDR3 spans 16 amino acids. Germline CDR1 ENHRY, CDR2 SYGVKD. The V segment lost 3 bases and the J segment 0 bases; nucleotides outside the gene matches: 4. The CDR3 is CAISDGDRFSNQPQHF. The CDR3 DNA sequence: TGTGCCATCAGTGACGGGGACAGGTTTAGCAATCAGCCCCAGCATTTT.

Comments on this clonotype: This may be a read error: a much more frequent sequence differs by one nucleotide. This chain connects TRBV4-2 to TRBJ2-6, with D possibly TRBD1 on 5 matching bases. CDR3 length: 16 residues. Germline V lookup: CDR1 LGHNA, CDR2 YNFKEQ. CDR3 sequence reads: CASSQEAGYGADVLTF. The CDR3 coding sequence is TGTGCCAGCAGCCAAGAAGCAGGGTATGGGGCCGACGTCCTGACTTTC.

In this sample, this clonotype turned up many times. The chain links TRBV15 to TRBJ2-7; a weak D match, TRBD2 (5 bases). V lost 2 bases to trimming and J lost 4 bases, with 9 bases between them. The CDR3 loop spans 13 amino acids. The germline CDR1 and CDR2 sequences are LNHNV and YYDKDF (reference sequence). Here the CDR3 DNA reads TGTGCCACCAGCAGACCCGGAGGATACGAGCAGTACTTC. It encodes CATSRPGGYEQYF.

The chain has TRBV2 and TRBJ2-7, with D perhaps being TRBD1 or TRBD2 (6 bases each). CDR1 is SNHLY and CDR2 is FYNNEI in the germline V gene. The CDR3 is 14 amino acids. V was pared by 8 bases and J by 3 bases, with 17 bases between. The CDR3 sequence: CASLGGGGGYEQYF. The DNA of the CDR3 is TGTGCCAGCCTAGGAGGAGGAGGGGGCTACGAGCAGTACTTC.

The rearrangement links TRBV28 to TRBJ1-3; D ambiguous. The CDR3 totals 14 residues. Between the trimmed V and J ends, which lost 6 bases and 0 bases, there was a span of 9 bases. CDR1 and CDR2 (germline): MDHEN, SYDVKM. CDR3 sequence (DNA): TGTGCCAGCAGCCCCTTTAGCTCTGGAAACACCATATATTTT. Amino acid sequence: CASSPFSSGNTIYF.